Detailed here is one TCR beta chain. Its specificity is not known. Treatment described: roughly 11-day PBMC culture with coronavirus spike peptide pools or control peptides (ViraFEST assay). These data come from a study of vaccination and CD4 T cells after COVID-19. On the study more broadly: Sampling post-COVID took place a median 101 days after diagnosis (range 35 to 161). Overlapping SARS-CoV-2, HCoV-NL63, HCoV-OC43 and HCoV-229E spike peptides stimulated the cells. Every culture used as a control got a CEFX pool, an HIV-1 Nef pool, or no peptide. Study results and caveats: When vaccine-specific clones from convalescent patients were examined, 304 of 307 were spike mono-reactive.

Researchers used the Oncomine TCR Beta short-read assay to sequence DNA from cultured CD4+ T cells. TCRdb called the PCR reads again in MiXCR, with one record for every CDR3 protein. This table has almost 20,000 distinct CDR3 sequences, roughly 50% appearing once. Material: CD4+ T cells from blood, cultured in vitro. The source is a human donor who had recovered from COVID-19.

The CDR3 nucleotides read TGTGCCAGCAGCTTAGAGCTGGGGAGGCGGGAGACGCCCCAGTACTTC. Protein sequence: CASSLELGRRETPQYF. The rearrangement links TRBV7-2 to TRBJ2-5; 7 bases are a match to TRBD2. V lost 1 base, J lost 9 bases, and 14 bases stayed unmatched. CDR3 length: 16 residues. From germline, CDR1 is SGHTA and CDR2 FQGNSA.